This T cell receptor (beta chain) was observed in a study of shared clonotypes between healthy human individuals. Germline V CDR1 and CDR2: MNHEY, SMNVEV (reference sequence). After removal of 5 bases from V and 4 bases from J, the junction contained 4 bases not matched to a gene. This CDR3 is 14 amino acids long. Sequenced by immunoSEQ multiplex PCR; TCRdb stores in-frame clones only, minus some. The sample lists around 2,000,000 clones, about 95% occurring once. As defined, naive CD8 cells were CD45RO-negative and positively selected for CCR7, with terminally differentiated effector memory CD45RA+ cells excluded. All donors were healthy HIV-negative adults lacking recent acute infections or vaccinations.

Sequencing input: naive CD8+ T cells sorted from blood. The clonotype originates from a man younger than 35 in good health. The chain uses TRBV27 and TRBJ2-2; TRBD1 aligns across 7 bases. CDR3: CASSQGTATGELFF. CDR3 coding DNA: TGTGCCAGCAGTCAAGGGACAGCCACCGGGGAGCTGTTTTTT.